These 30 T cell receptor beta chains were all obtained from the same sample, sequenced in a study of blood T cell repertoires in COVID-19 (dated by TCRdb to about 2020). Libraries came from the immunoSEQ multiplex PCR assay. The table was pulled from immuneACCESS by TCRdb, which kept in-frame rearrangements only. Such tables lose some clones; where checked, under half of the loss comes from unresolved V genes, and the rest has no known cause. The sample has 300,000 to 450,000 clones on record, about 90% of them singletons. 1.9% of the sample rests with the top ten. Sequencing used PBMCs or T cells enriched from blood (not recorded which). The source of these receptors is a man aged 35 to 55 in a cohort exposed to, infected with or recovered from COVID-19 (not recorded which).

The CDR3: CASSQTGAQSPLHF. In DNA, the CDR3 is TGTGCCAGCAGCCAAACAGGGGCCCAATCACCCCTCCACTTT. The gene calls are TRBV3-1 (or the pseudogene TRBV3-2) and TRBJ1-6; 7 nucleotides align to TRBD1. The germline CDR1 and CDR2 sequences are LGHDT and YNNKEL (reference sequence). The CDR3 runs to 14 residues. The trim removed 2 bases at V and 10 bases at J, leaving 5 bases unmatched.

The J gene is TRBJ1-1, the V gene TRBV30, with a weak D call TRBD1 (5 bases). In germline, CDR1 is GTSNPN, CDR2 SVGIG (reference sequence). V lost 4 bases to trimming and J lost 4 bases, with 19 bases between them. The length of the CDR3 is 15 residues. The CDR3 nucleotides read TGTGCCTGGACCCCCACGGGGAGGGGTGCCACTGAAGCTTTCTTT. Its translation is CAWTPTGRGATEAFF.

The rearrangement links TRBV27 to TRBJ1-6, with 7 bases lining up with TRBD1. Germline V CDR1 and CDR2: MNHEY, SMNVEV (reference sequence). V was clipped by 0 bases and J by 7 bases; unmatched bases: 6. The CDR3 is 16 residues long. The CDR3 nucleotides are TGTGCCAGCAGTTTATCAGAGGGGGCTCGGAATTCACCCCTCCACTTT. Translating it yields CASSLSEGARNSPLHF.

CDR3 nucleotides: TGTGCCTGGAGTTGGGGAGTAAAAAATTCACCCCTCCACTTT. It codes for CAWSWGVKNSPLHF. This chain uses TRBV30 with TRBJ1-6; D not certain. V shed 2 bases and J shed 7 bases, with 12 bases lying between them. CDR1 and CDR2 from the germline V gene are GTSNPN and SVGIG (reference sequence). This CDR3 contains 14 residues. The complete variable domain, with remaining parts taken from reference TRBV30 and TRBJ1-6, reads SQTIHQWPATLVQPVGSPLSLECTVEGTSNPNLYWYRQAAGRGLQLLFYSVGIGQISSEVPQNLSASRPQDRQFILSSKKLLLSDSGFYLCAWSWGVKNSPLHFGNGTRLTVT.

This chain connects TRBV19 to TRBJ2-1, with 14 positions matching TRBD2. The CDR3 consists of 15 residues. Germline V lookup: CDR1 LNHDA, CDR2 SQIVND (reference sequence). V shed 4 bases, J shed 7 bases, and the junction held 3 bases outside the gene matches. CDR3 bases: TGTGCCAGTAGTAGACTAGCGGGAGGGCCGAATGAGCAGTTCTTC. This encodes CASSRLAGGPNEQFF.

V gene TRBV18 combines with J gene TRBJ1-3, with TRBD1 matching 7 bases. The CDR3 spans 14 residues. V was pared by 4 bases and J by 10 bases, with 10 bases of the junction left unmatched. Per germline, CDR1 KGHSH and CDR2 LQKENI. In DNA, the CDR3 is TGTGCCAGCTCACTGGGACAGACCTTGGGGACCATATATTTT. Translating gives CASSLGQTLGTIYF.

The J gene is TRBJ1-1, the V gene TRBV4-2; TRBD1 aligns across 8 bases. V lost 0 bases and J lost 4; bases outside the gene matches: 10. The CDR3 spans 17 residues. Germline assignment: CDR1 LGHNA and CDR2 YNFKEQ. The CDR3 loop reads CASSQDGRGQVPTEAFF. CDR3 sequence (DNA): TGTGCCAGCAGCCAAGATGGGAGGGGACAGGTTCCCACTGAAGCTTTCTTT.

The count of this clone is one. This rearrangement joins TRBV5-1 to TRBJ2-7, with D unresolved. Germline V gene data show CDR1 as SGHRS and CDR2 as YFSETQ. Trimming stripped 2 bases from V and 4 bases from J, with 7 bases between. This CDR3 has 12 residues. CDR3 DNA: TGCGCCAGCAGCTTAACTACTTACGAGCAGTACTTC. Amino acids: CASSLTTYEQYF.

This chain links TRBV29-1 with TRBJ2-3; 10 nucleotides match TRBD1. The CDR3 has 13 residues. Trimming removed 1 base from V and 7 bases from J; junction bases left unmatched: 2. Germline V gene sequence: CDR1 SQVTM, CDR2 ANQGSEA. The CDR3 region has the DNA TGCAGCGTTGAAGGGACAGGGGGGAATACGCAGTATTTT. Residues: CSVEGTGGNTQYF.

The chain has TRBV29-1 and TRBJ2-4; TRBD2 matches at 7 bases. With V trimmed by 4 bases and J by 6 bases, 3 bases remained unmatched. CDR3 size: 12 residues. Germline-derived CDR1 and CDR2 are SQVTM and ANQGSEA. CDR3 sequence (DNA): TGCAGCGTTGCAACGGGAGGAAACATTCAGTACTTC. Protein product: CSVATGGNIQYF.

This chain links TRBV19 with TRBJ1-5; 9 bases are a match to TRBD1. Germline CDR1 is LNHDA and CDR2 is SQIVND (reference sequence). CDR3 length: 15 residues. V was pared by 8 bases and J by 4 bases, with 9 bases of the junction left unmatched. The DNA of the CDR3 is TGTGCCAGTTCATATGATGGGACAGGGAATCAGCCCCAGCATTTT. Translated, it gives CASSYDGTGNQPQHF. Full variable domain (remainder filled in from reference TRBV19 and TRBJ1-5): DGGITQSPKYLFRKEGQNVTLSCEQNLNHDAMYWYRQDPGQGLRLIYYSQIVNDFQKGDIAEGYSVSREKKESFPLTVTSAQKNPTAFYLCASSYDGTGNQPQHFGDGTRLSIL.

This chain uses TRBV10-1 with TRBJ2-2, with D possibly TRBD2 on 6 matching bases. Germline loops: CDR1 WNHNN, CDR2 SYGVQD (reference sequence). V gave up 3 bases and J gave up 6 bases, with 11 bases separating them. The CDR3 covers 14 residues. This CDR3 reads CASSERGGPGELFF. The CDR3 nucleotides read TGCGCCAGCAGTGAACGGGGAGGCCCCGGGGAGCTGTTTTTT.

This clone was counted once. This chain joins TRBV28 and TRBJ2-5; D gene unclear. V lost 8 bases, J lost 2 bases, and 12 bases lay in between. The CDR3 has 13 residues. Germline CDR1 and CDR2: MDHEN and SYDVKM. The chain's CDR3 is CASGTVGQETQYF. CDR3 bases: TGTGCCAGCGGAACAGTTGGGCAAGAGACCCAGTACTTC.

V gene TRBV28 combines with J gene TRBJ2-1, with 10 bases aligning to TRBD2. Germline assignment: CDR1 MDHEN and CDR2 SYDVKM. Losses at the gene ends were 6 bases for V and 2 bases for J; bases not matched to a gene: 4. CDR3 length: 15 amino acids. The CDR3 reads CASRRTSGTYNEQFF. The CDR3 DNA follows: TGTGCCAGCAGAAGAACTAGCGGGACCTACAATGAGCAGTTCTTC. Combining the CDR3 with reference TRBV28 and TRBJ2-1 gives the whole variable domain DVKVTQSSRYLVKRTGEKVFLECVQDMDHENMFWYRQDPGLGLRLIYFSYDVKMKEKGDIPEGYSVSREKKERFSLILESASTNQTSMYLCASRRTSGTYNEQFFGPGTRLTVL.

The J gene is TRBJ2-7, the V gene TRBV7-9; the match to TRBD1 covers 7 bases. The junction had 4 bases not matched to a gene; V was cut back by 5 bases and J by 9 bases. Per germline, CDR1 SEHNR and CDR2 FQNEAQ (reference sequence). This CDR3 comprises 11 residues. CDR3 bases: TGTGCCAGCAGCATAGGACAGGCGCAGTACTTC. Its protein product is CASSIGQAQYF.

The rearrangement joins TRBV24-1 to TRBJ2-1; D uncertain. V dropped 9 bases and J dropped 4 bases, with 6 bases sitting between them. This CDR3 spans 11 amino acids. The germline gives CDR1 KGHDR, CDR2 SFDVKD. This CDR3 is CATQLYNEQFF. As DNA, the CDR3 is TGTGCCACCCAACTGTACAATGAGCAGTTCTTC.

The gene calls are TRBV3-1 (or the pseudogene TRBV3-2) and TRBJ2-5; D remains unclear. V was shortened by 4 bases and J by 5 bases, with 11 bases between the two germline ends. CDR1 and CDR2 (germline): LGHDT, YNNKEL (reference sequence). The CDR3 sequence is 13 residues long. The CDR3 DNA reads as TGTGCCAGCAGCCGATACGGCGGTGAGACCCAGTACTTC. Translating gives CASSRYGGETQYF.

The J gene is TRBJ2-1, the V gene TRBV29-1; 7 bases are shared with TRBD1. V was pared by 4 bases and J by 2 bases, with 5 bases of the junction left unmatched. The CDR3 contains 14 residues. Germline loops: CDR1 SQVTM, CDR2 ANQGSEA. Here the CDR3 reads CSVGRDRTYNEQFF. The CDR3, as DNA: TGCAGCGTTGGCCGGGACAGAACCTACAATGAGCAGTTCTTC.

This chain connects TRBV19 to TRBJ2-3; the D is unclear. Germline V gene data show CDR1 as LNHDA and CDR2 as SQIVND (reference sequence). CDR3 length equals 13 residues. Trimming stripped 2 bases from V and 5 bases from J, with 8 bases between. The CDR3 region is CASSISGQDTQYF. DNA of the CDR3: TGTGCCAGTAGTATAAGTGGCCAAGATACGCAGTATTTT.

This rearrangement joins TRBV18 to TRBJ1-3; D is unresolved. Germline CDR1 KGHSH, CDR2 LQKENI. Trimming took off 2 bases at V and 1 base at J, with 9 bases between the two ends. CDR3 length: 15 residues. The CDR3 is CASSPDQASGNTIYF. CDR3 bases: TGTGCCAGCTCACCAGACCAGGCTTCTGGAAACACCATATATTTT.

This clone was recorded a few times. The chain recombines TRBV19 with TRBJ2-1; 11 nucleotides align to TRBD2. V lost 5 bases, J lost 9 bases, and 9 bases stayed unmatched. The CDR3 loop spans 15 amino acids. Germline V gene sequence: CDR1 LNHDA, CDR2 SQIVND (reference sequence). The CDR3 DNA reads as TGTGCCAGTAGTCAACAAGGGACTAGCGGCGGTGAGCAGTTCTTC. Translated: CASSQQGTSGGEQFF. Looking up the rest from reference TRBV19 and TRBJ2-1 gives the full variable domain: DGGITQSPKYLFRKEGQNVTLSCEQNLNHDAMYWYRQDPGQGLRLIYYSQIVNDFQKGDIAEGYSVSREKKESFPLTVTSAQKNPTAFYLCASSQQGTSGGEQFFGPGTRLTVL.

The rearrangement links TRBV10-3 to TRBJ2-3, with 8 positions matching TRBD1. V was clipped by 6 bases and J by 4 bases; unmatched bases: 9. Germline V gene data show CDR1 as ENHRY and CDR2 as SYGVKD. CDR3 length: 15 amino acids. This CDR3 is CAISPGQGAPDTQYF. CDR3 bases: TGTGCCATCAGCCCGGGGCAGGGGGCCCCAGATACGCAGTATTTT.

The chain joins TRBV10-1 to TRBJ2-1; weak D call: TRBD2 (5 bases). Germline loops: CDR1 WNHNN, CDR2 SYGVQD (reference sequence). This CDR3 comprises 16 residues. Trimming pared 3 bases from V and 2 bases from J, leaving 14 bases between. In nucleotides, the CDR3 is TGCGCCAGCAGTGATAGGCAAGCCGGGGCCTACAATGAGCAGTTCTTC. This codes for CASSDRQAGAYNEQFF.

The genes are TRBV25-1 and TRBJ2-7; 13 positions match TRBD2. V shed 5 bases, J shed 4 bases, and the junction held 5 bases outside the gene matches. CDR3 length: 15 residues. CDR1 is MGHDK and CDR2 is SYGVNS in the germline V gene. Here the CDR3 DNA reads TGTGCCAGCAGTCCCTGGACTAGCGGGAGTTACGAGCAGTACTTC. Its translation: CASSPWTSGSYEQYF.

CDR3 bases: TGTGCCAGCAGCTTACAGGGTTTGTCTCAAGAGACCCAGTACTTC. This encodes CASSLQGLSQETQYF. The gene calls are TRBV7-9 and TRBJ2-5, with D perhaps matching TRBD1 (5 bases). V lost 2 bases to trimming and J lost 2 bases, with 12 bases between them. Per germline, CDR1 SEHNR and CDR2 FQNEAQ (reference sequence). CDR3 length: 15 residues.

The CDR3 is CASSLGLLNSPLHF. The CDR3 DNA reads TGTGCCAGCAGCTTAGGGCTTCTTAATTCACCCCTCCACTTT. This chain connects TRBV11-2 to TRBJ1-6; D not resolved. The V and J ends lost 1 base and 6 bases respectively, with 7 bases between them. CDR1 SGHAT and CDR2 FQNNGV come from the germline V gene. CDR3 size: 14 residues.

The chain uses TRBV5-6 and TRBJ2-7; D might be TRBD2 (6 bases). The germline V gene has CDR1 SGHDT and CDR2 YYEEEE. This CDR3 contains 13 residues. The V and J ends lost 4 bases and 4 bases respectively, with 12 bases between them. CDR3 amino acids: CASSRDSRYEQYF. The DNA for the CDR3 is TGTGCCAGCAGCAGGGACTCCAGGTACGAGCAGTACTTC.

This chain links TRBV6-5 with TRBJ1-1; the match to TRBD1 covers 12 bases. The CDR3 loop spans 13 amino acids. V trimming: 7 bases; J trimming: 7 bases; junction bases outside the gene matches: 4. CDR1 is MNHEY and CDR2 is SVGAGI in the germline V gene. The CDR3 region has the DNA TGTGCCAGCACCGGGACAGGGGGCCTTGAAGCTTTCTTT. Encoded protein: CASTGTGGLEAFF.

The CDR3 region has the DNA TGTGCCAGCAGCTTACCGACTCAGAACACCGGGGAGCTGTTTTTT. Translated: CASSLPTQNTGELFF. V usage is TRBV7-2 and J usage is TRBJ2-2; D remains unclear. Trimming shortened V by 2 bases and J by 1 base, and 8 bases separated the two germline ends. This CDR3 has 15 amino acids. Looked up from germline, CDR1 is SGHTA and CDR2 is FQGNSA.

The chain recombines TRBV25-1 with TRBJ2-1; 10 nucleotides line up with TRBD2. Germline values: CDR1 MGHDK, CDR2 SYGVNS. J gave up 4 bases and V 2 bases, and 5 bases lay outside the gene matches. There are 16 residues in the CDR3. CDR3 DNA sequence: TGTGCCAGCAGTGAACTCGGACTAGCGGCTTACAATGAGCAGTTCTTC. Translated, it gives CASSELGLAAYNEQFF.